Described below is a single T cell receptor (beta chain) sequence and its context. Its antigen is currently unknown. This sample was included in a study of T cell clones after liver transplantation. Background on the study: Until 12-24 months post-transplant, subjects got standard immunosuppression and no induction.

Germline-derived CDR1 and CDR2 are SGHDT and YYEEEE. This CDR3 is built from 12 residues. V was clipped by 1 base and J by 14 bases, with 15 bases between them. The table came from immunoSEQ multiplex PCR; TCRdb's copy has only in-frame clones and leaves some out. The sample includes around 110,000 clones, less than 95% seen only once; the top ten take around 0.8%. Points from the study as a whole: A significant post-transplant drop in circulating graft-donor-reactive CD4 TCRbeta sequences occurred in most of the 8 subjects.

The receptor was isolated from a human patient who received a liver transplant. Some of the T cells might come from the graft donor. The chain is built from TRBV5-6 and TRBJ1-1; a weak D match, TRBD1 (5 bases). Sequencing was performed on CD4+ T cells from blood, taken 12 months after liver transplant. In nucleotides, the CDR3 is TGTGCCAGCAGCTTGTTGGCAGGGACGGTATTCTTT. Translated, it gives CASSLLAGTVFF.